The 15 T cell receptor beta chains listed next were all sequenced from one sample in a study of Ad26.COV2.S vaccination and SARS-CoV-2 variants. Profiled with immunoSEQ multiplex PCR; TCRdb holds only in-frame clones, not every one. The sample carries some 250,000 clones, roughly 90% recorded once. Specified treatment: about 20 received Ad26.COV2.S at low or high dose, single or two shots; roughly five received placebo; per-sample allocation not given. Following the first vaccine or placebo injection, samples were taken on day 63. The sample here was peripheral blood, taken in a trial of Ad26.COV2.S vaccine versus placebo. Receptor source: a person between 18 and 59 years old who received the Ad26.COV2.S COVID-19 vaccine or a placebo.

The chain recombines TRBV19 with TRBJ2-7; unclear D gene. The CDR3 is made up of 13 amino acids. Germline values: CDR1 LNHDA, CDR2 SQIVND (reference sequence). V lost 7 bases and J 0 bases, leaving 10 bases between the germline ends. As DNA, the CDR3 is TGTGCCAGTACCGGCTACAACTCCTACGAGCAGTACTTC. This encodes CASTGYNSYEQYF.

The chain employs TRBV7-3 and TRBJ1-1; D unresolved. The CDR3 contains 14 residues. V lost 0 bases, J lost 7 bases, and 12 bases lay in between. The germline gives CDR1 SGHTA, CDR2 FQGTGA. CDR3 protein: CASSLTGVPGEAFF. For the CDR3, the DNA is TGTGCCAGCAGCTTAACGGGCGTCCCGGGTGAAGCTTTCTTT. The variable domain in full, with the rest retrieved from reference TRBV7-3 and TRBJ1-1, is GAGVSQTPSNKVTEKGKYVELRCDPISGHTALYWYRQSLGQGPEFLIYFQGTGAADDSGLPNDRFFAVRPEGSVSTLKIQRTERGDSAVYLCASSLTGVPGEAFFGQGTRLTVV.

The chain joins TRBV19 to TRBJ2-7; TRBD1 is a possible D gene (6 bases). V was trimmed by 9 bases and J by 1 base, leaving 19 bases between them. CDR1 is LNHDA and CDR2 is SQIVND in the germline V gene (reference sequence). CDR3 length equals 15 residues. The CDR3 DNA sequence: TGTGCCAGCCGCGAGGTGGACAGCGAATCCTACGAGCAGTACTTC. Its protein is CASREVDSESYEQYF.

The V call is TRBV5-1, the J call TRBJ2-7; 9 nucleotides agree with TRBD1. CDR1 and CDR2 from the germline V gene are SGHRS and YFSETQ. V lost 4 bases to trimming and J lost 6 bases; unmatched junction nucleotides: 11. The CDR3 consists of 15 residues. CDR3 amino acids: CASSPFQDRGIEQYF. In DNA form, the CDR3 reads TGCGCCAGCAGCCCATTCCAGGACAGGGGAATCGAGCAGTACTTC. Full variable domain (rest looked up from reference TRBV5-1 and TRBJ2-7): KAGVTQTPRYLIKTRGQQVTLSCSPISGHRSVSWYQQTPGQGLQFLFEYFSETQRNKGNFPGRFSGRQFSNSRSEMNVSTLELGDSALYLCASSPFQDRGIEQYFGPGTRLTVT.

J is TRBJ2-2 and V is TRBV27, with D tentatively TRBD2 (5 bases). CDR1 is MNHEY, CDR2 SMNVEV, per germline (reference sequence). Trimming stripped 6 bases from V and 4 bases from J, with 9 bases between. The CDR3 length is 13 residues. CDR3 sequence: CASRLVPTGELFF. CDR3 sequence (DNA): TGTGCCAGCAGACTAGTTCCCACCGGGGAGCTGTTTTTT.

The chain links TRBV29-1 to TRBJ2-1; no firm D call. The CDR3 has 13 amino acids. Germline V gene lookup returns CDR1 SQVTM and CDR2 ANQGSEA. V was trimmed by 8 bases and J by 7 bases, leaving 18 bases between them. The CDR3 DNA follows: TGCAGCTCCTCGGACCATACCGTTAATGAGCAGTTCTTC. It encodes CSSSDHTVNEQFF.

Only one count was recorded for this clone. The V and J genes are TRBV2 and TRBJ2-5; no reliable D call. Per germline, CDR1 SNHLY and CDR2 FYNNEI. The CDR3 contains 13 residues. V was shortened by 4 bases and J by 4 bases, with 10 bases between the two germline ends. The CDR3 here is CASSGQWGETQYF. CDR3 in DNA: TGTGCCAGCAGTGGCCAGTGGGGAGAGACCCAGTACTTC.

V and J are TRBV5-5 and TRBJ1-2, with D possibly being TRBD1 (6 bases). Trimming took 3 bases from V and 4 from J, leaving 10 bases between them. Germline-derived CDR1 and CDR2 are SGHKS and YYEKEE (reference sequence). This CDR3 comprises 13 residues. CDR3 in DNA: TGTGCCAGCAGCTCCACAGGGATCTATGGCTACACCTTC. This encodes CASSSTGIYGYTF.

The chain recombines TRBV5-1 with TRBJ2-1; D unresolved. V was clipped by 4 bases and J by 7 bases, with 12 bases between them. In germline, CDR1 is SGHRS, CDR2 YFSETQ. The CDR3 is 13 residues long. The CDR3: CASSPPALNEQFF. The CDR3 DNA is TGCGCCAGCAGCCCCCCGGCCTTGAATGAGCAGTTCTTC. Using reference TRBV5-1 and TRBJ2-1 for the parts outside the CDR3, the full variable domain is KAGVTQTPRYLIKTRGQQVTLSCSPISGHRSVSWYQQTPGQGLQFLFEYFSETQRNKGNFPGRFSGRQFSNSRSEMNVSTLELGDSALYLCASSPPALNEQFFGPGTRLTVL.

The V and J genes are TRBV6-1 and TRBJ2-3; the match to TRBD1 covers 9 bases. Germline assignment: CDR1 MNHNS and CDR2 SASEGT. Trimming removed 4 bases from V and 5 bases from J; junction bases left unmatched: 13. The CDR3 totals 17 residues. This CDR3 is CASSVTGTGILRDTQYF. The CDR3 nucleotides are TGTGCCAGCAGTGTAACCGGGACAGGGATTTTGAGAGATACGCAGTATTTT.

V and J are TRBV6-2 or TRBV6-3 and TRBJ1-1; TRBD1 agrees at 7 bases. Trimming cost V 6 bases and J 3 bases; bases outside gene matches: 16. The CDR3 covers 17 residues. Germline CDR1 is MNHEY and CDR2 is SVGEGT. The CDR3 region is CASSKLSLRDRDTEAFF. CDR3 bases: TGTGCCAGCAGCAAACTCAGCCTGCGGGACAGAGACACTGAAGCTTTCTTT.

The chain is built from TRBV9 and TRBJ1-6; TRBD1 is a possible D gene (5 bases). Deletions cut 3 bases from V and 5 bases from J, with 12 bases between. The CDR3 consists of 15 residues. The V gene's germline CDR1 is SGDLS and CDR2 YYNGEE. CDR3: CASSAGTADNSPLHF. The CDR3 DNA reads TGTGCCAGCAGCGCCGGGACGGCAGATAATTCACCCCTCCACTTT. The variable domain in full, with the rest retrieved from reference TRBV9 and TRBJ1-6, is DSGVTQTPKHLITATGQRVTLRCSPRSGDLSVYWYQQSLDQGLQFLIQYYNGEERAKGNILERFSAQQFPDLHSELNLSSLELGDSALYFCASSAGTADNSPLHFGNGTRLTVT.

This clone has a single count. Other nucleotide sequences from this sample produce the same CDR3. The chain combines TRBV2 with TRBJ1-2, with D possibly matching TRBD1 (5 bases). The V gene's germline CDR1 is SNHLY and CDR2 FYNNEI. This CDR3 is built from 12 residues. The germline V and J ends were trimmed by 5 bases and 4 bases, with 8 bases remaining between them. DNA of the CDR3: TGTGCCAGCAGTACCGGGGGCTATGGCTACACCTTC. This encodes CASSTGGYGYTF.

Worth noting for this clone: Possible read error: a much larger clone is one base away. The J gene is TRBJ1-4, the V gene TRBV28, with TRBD1 matching 9 bases. This CDR3 has 14 amino acids. V shed 2 bases and J 8 bases; nucleotides not matched to a gene: 3. CDR1 and CDR2 from the germline V gene are MDHEN and SYDVKM. The CDR3 DNA is TGTGCCAGCAGTTTAGACAGGGGGGTGGAAAAACTGTTTTTT. Its protein product is CASSLDRGVEKLFF.

The rearrangement joins TRBV6-6 to TRBJ2-2; 10 positions match TRBD2. Germline V CDR1 and CDR2: MNHNY, SVGAGI (reference sequence). With 0 bases clipped from V and 4 bases from J, the junction kept 2 bases outside the gene matches. This CDR3 region has 16 residues. The CDR3 coding sequence is TGTGCCAGCAGTTACTCGTCTAGCGGGGGCACCGGGGAGCTGTTTTTT. It specifies CASSYSSSGGTGELFF.